What follows describes a single TCR beta chain. The data derive from a study of blood T cell repertoires in COVID-19. Generated by immunoSEQ multiplex PCR, the TCRdb table keeps only in-frame clones and is missing some. The sample includes roughly 250,000 clones, 65% to 85% seen only once; the top ten take 4%. The clonotype comes from a woman in her thirties or forties with active or convalescent COVID-19. What was sequenced was peripheral blood.

This CDR3 is CASRRAGGETDTQYF. CDR3 DNA sequence: TGTGCCAGTAGACGGGCAGGGGGCGAGACAGATACGCAGTATTTT. The chain couples TRBV19 to TRBJ2-3, with TRBD1 identical over 8 bases. The length of the CDR3 is 15 residues. Germline V gene lookup returns CDR1 LNHDA and CDR2 SQIVND (reference sequence). V trimming: 6 bases; J trimming: 3 bases; junction bases outside the gene matches: 8.